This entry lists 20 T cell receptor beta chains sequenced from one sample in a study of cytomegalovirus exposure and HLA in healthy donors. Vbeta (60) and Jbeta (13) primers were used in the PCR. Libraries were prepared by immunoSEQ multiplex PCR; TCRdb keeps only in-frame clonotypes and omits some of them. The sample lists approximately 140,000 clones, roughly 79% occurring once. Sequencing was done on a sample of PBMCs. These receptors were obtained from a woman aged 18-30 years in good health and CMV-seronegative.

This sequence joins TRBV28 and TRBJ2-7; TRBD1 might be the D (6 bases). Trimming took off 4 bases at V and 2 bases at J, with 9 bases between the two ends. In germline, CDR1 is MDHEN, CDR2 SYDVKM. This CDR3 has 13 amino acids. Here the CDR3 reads CASSSGTPYEQYF. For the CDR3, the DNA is TGTGCCAGCAGTTCCGGGACACCCTACGAGCAGTACTTC.

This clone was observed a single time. The CDR3 region is CASSQEVSGNTIYF. CDR3 nucleotide sequence: TGCGCCAGCTCACAAGAGGTTTCGGGAAACACCATATATTTT. The genes are TRBV23-1 and TRBJ1-3; D is unresolved. TRBV23-1 is an open reading frame, and its role is uncertain. V lost 8 bases to trimming and J lost 4 bases, with 15 bases between them. This CDR3 spans 14 amino acids.

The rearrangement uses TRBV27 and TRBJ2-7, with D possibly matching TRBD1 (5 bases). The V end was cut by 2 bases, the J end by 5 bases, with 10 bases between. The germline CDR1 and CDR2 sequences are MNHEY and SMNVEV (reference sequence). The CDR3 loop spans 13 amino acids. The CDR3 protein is CASSLGKQDEQYF. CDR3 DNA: TGTGCCAGCAGTTTAGGAAAACAGGACGAGCAGTACTTC.

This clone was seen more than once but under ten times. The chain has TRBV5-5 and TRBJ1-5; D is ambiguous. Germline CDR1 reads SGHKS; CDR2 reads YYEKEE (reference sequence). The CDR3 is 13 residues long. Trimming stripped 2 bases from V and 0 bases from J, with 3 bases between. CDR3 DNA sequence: TGTGCCAGCAGCTTCGGTAGCAATCAGCCCCAGCATTTT. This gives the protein CASSFGSNQPQHF. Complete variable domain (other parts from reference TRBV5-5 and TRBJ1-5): DAGVTQSPTHLIKTRGQQVTLRCSPISGHKSVSWYQQVLGQGPQFIFQYYEKEERGRGNFPDRFSARQFPNYSSELNVNALLLGDSALYLCASSFGSNQPQHFGDGTRLSIL.

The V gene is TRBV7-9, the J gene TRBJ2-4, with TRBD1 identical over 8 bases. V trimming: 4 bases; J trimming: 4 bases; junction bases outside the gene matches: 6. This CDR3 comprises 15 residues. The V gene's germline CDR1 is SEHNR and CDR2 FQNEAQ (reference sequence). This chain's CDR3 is CASSYGQGMKNIQYF. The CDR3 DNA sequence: TGTGCCAGCAGCTACGGACAGGGTATGAAAAACATTCAGTACTTC.

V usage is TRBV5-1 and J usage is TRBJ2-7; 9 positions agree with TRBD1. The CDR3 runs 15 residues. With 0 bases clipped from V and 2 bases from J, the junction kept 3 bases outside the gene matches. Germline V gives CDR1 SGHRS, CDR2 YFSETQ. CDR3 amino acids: CASSLGGTGTYEQYF. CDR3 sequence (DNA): TGCGCCAGCAGCTTGGGAGGGACAGGGACCTACGAGCAGTACTTC.

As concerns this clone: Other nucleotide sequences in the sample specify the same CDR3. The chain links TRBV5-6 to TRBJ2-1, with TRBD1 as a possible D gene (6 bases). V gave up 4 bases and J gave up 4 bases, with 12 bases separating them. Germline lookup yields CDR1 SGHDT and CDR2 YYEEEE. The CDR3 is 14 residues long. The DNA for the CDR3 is TGTGCCAGCAGCCTACAGGGCTCATACAATGAGCAGTTCTTC. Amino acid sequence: CASSLQGSYNEQFF.

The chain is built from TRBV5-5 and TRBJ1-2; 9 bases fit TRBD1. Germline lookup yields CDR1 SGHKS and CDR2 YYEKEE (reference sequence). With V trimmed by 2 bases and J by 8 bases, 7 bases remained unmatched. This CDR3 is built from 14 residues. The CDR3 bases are TGTGCCAGCAGCTTTGGGGGGACAGGGAACGGCTACACCTTC. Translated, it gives CASSFGGTGNGYTF.

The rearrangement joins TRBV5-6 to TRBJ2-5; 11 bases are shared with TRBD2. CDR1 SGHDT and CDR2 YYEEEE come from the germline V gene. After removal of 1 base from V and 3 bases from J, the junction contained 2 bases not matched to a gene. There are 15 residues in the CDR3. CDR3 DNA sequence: TGTGCCAGCAGCTTGCTGACTAGCGGGGAAGAGACCCAGTACTTC. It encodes CASSLLTSGEETQYF.

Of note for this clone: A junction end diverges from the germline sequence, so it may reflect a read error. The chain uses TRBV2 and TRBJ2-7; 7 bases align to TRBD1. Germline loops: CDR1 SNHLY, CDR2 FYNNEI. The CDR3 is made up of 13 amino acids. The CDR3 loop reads CASSEDRRARFTF. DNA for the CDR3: TGTGCCAGCAGCGAGGACAGGCGAGCACGCTTCACTTTC.

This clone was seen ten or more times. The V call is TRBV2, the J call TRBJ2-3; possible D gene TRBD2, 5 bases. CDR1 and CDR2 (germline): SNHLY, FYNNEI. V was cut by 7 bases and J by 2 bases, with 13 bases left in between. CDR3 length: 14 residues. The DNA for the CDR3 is TGTGCCAGCAAGGAGGTGGGCAACACAGATACGCAGTATTTT. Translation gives CASKEVGNTDTQYF.

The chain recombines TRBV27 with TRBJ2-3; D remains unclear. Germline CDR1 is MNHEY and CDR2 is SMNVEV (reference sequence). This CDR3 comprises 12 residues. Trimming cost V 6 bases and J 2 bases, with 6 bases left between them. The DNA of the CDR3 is TGTGCCAGCAGAACCTACACAGATACGCAGTATTTT. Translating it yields CASRTYTDTQYF.

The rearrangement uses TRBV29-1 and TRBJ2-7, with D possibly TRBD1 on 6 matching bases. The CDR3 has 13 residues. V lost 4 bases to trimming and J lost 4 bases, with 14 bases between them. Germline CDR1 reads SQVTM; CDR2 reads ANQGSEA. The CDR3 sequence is CSVVVRGKYEQYF. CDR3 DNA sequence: TGCAGCGTTGTGGTTAGGGGGAAGTACGAGCAGTACTTC.

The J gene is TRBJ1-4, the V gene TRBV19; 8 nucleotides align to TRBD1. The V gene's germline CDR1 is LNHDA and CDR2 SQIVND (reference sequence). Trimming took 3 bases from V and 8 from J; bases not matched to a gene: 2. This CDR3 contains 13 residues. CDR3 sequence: CASSIRQGEKLFF. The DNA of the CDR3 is TGTGCCAGTAGTATTCGACAGGGGGAAAAACTGTTTTTT. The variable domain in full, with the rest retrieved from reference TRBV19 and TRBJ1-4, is DGGITQSPKYLFRKEGQNVTLSCEQNLNHDAMYWYRQDPGQGLRLIYYSQIVNDFQKGDIAEGYSVSREKKESFPLTVTSAQKNPTAFYLCASSIRQGEKLFFGSGTQLSVL.

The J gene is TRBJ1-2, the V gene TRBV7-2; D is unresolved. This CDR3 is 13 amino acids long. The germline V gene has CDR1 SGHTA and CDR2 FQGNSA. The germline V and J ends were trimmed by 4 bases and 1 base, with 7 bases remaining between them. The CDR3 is CASSWEGNYGYTF. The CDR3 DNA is TGTGCCAGCAGCTGGGAGGGTAACTATGGCTACACCTTC.

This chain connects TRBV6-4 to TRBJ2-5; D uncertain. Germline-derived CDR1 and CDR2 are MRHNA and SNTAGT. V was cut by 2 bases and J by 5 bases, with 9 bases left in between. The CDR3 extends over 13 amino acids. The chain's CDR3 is CASSDRLGETQYF. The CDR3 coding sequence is TGTGCCAGCAGTGACCGCCTAGGCGAGACCCAGTACTTC.

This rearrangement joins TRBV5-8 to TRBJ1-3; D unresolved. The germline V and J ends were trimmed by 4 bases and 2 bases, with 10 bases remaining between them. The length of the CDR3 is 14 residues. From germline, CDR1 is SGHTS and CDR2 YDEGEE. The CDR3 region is CASSPPGTGNTIYF. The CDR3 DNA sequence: TGTGCCAGCAGCCCACCGGGAACTGGAAACACCATATATTTT.

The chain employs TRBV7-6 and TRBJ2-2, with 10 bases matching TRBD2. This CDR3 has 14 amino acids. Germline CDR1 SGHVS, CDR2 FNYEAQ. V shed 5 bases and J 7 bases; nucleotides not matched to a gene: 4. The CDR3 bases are TGTGCCAGCAGCCCCCGGACTAGCGGCGGGGAGCTGTTTTTT. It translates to CASSPRTSGGELFF.

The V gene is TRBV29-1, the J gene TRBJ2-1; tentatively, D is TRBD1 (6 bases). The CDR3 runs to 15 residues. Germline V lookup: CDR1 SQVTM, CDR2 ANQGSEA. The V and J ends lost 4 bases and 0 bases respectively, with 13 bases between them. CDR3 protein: CSVGRTDSSYNEQFF. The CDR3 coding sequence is TGCAGCGTTGGAAGGACAGATAGCTCCTACAATGAGCAGTTCTTC.

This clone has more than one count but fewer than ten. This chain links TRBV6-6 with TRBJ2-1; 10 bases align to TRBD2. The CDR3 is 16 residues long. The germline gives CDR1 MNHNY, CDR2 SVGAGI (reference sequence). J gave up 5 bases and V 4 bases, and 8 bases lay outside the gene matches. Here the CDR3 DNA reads TGTGCCAGCAGTTTCGAAGCGGGACTAGCGCACAATGAGCAGTTCTTC. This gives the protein CASSFEAGLAHNEQFF.